The entry below gives a single T cell receptor beta chain sequence along with its context. This specimen comes from a study of blood T cell repertoires in COVID-19. Study-level information: Sources were T cells, B-cell-depleted T cells, or PBMCs; the material itself was cDNA or gDNA.

V shed 0 bases, J shed 5 bases, and the junction held 6 bases outside the gene matches. The CDR3 is 15 residues long. Germline assignment: CDR1 SGHNT and CDR2 YYREEE (reference sequence). Sequenced by immunoSEQ multiplex PCR; TCRdb stores in-frame clones only, minus some. Among about 51,000 clones listed, about 86% were seen once. Sequencing was performed on peripheral blood. The V gene is TRBV5-4, the J gene TRBJ2-5, with TRBD2 identical over 8 bases. The clonotype comes from an elderly man with active COVID-19. The CDR3 region is CASSLAGTSGETQYF. The CDR3 nucleotides read TGTGCCAGCAGCTTGGCCGGGACTAGTGGGGAGACCCAGTACTTC.